The 3 T cell receptor beta chains presented below share a single source sample, sequenced in a study of regulatory T cells in long-lasting Graves disease. This sample's time point: persistent/refractory GD, antithyroid drugs over 5 years with positive TRAb. Following extraction of RNA from PBMCs, that RNA was used to make the TCR library. Construction of TCR beta libraries relied on iRepertoire HTBI primers and on Arm-PCR targeting CDR3 regions. TCRdb analysed the multiplex PCR reads with MiXCR anew, one entry per CDR3 protein. The sample holds a few hundred thousand distinct CDR3 sequences, approximately 23% seen once. Sequencing was performed on peripheral blood mononuclear cells (PBMCs), taken when the disease was refractory, from a patient treated with antithyroid drugs. Every receptor here comes from a middle-aged woman with Graves disease.

V and J are TRBV14 and TRBJ2-7, with a tentative D call TRBD2 (5 bases). The CDR3 runs 15 residues. Deletions cut 1 base from V and 0 bases from J, with 10 bases between. Germline V gene lookup returns CDR1 SGHDN and CDR2 FVKESK. CDR3 DNA: TGTGCCAGCAGCCAAGGTGGACTTAACTCCTACGAGCAGTACTTC. Its protein product is CASSQGGLNSYEQYF.

This clonotype was recorded many times. The chain couples TRBV28 to TRBJ2-7; unclear D gene. Trimming left V 6 bases short and J 1 base short, with 10 bases between. The CDR3 contains 13 residues. The germline V gene has CDR1 MDHEN and CDR2 SYDVKM. The chain's CDR3 is CASSSRTSYEQYF. The CDR3 nucleotides are TGTGCCAGCAGCTCCCGCACATCCTACGAGCAGTACTTC.

This clonotype was seen repeatedly, ten times or more. V and J are TRBV28 and TRBJ1-5, with a possible D match to TRBD1 (5 bases). The CDR3 spans 16 residues. Trimming pared 1 base from V and 0 bases from J, leaving 10 bases between. Germline V gives CDR1 MDHEN, CDR2 SYDVKM. CDR3 DNA sequence: TGTGCCAGCAGTTTATTACAGGATTATAGCAATCAGCCCCAGCATTTT. It yields the protein CASSLLQDYSNQPQHF.